The table lists the clone carrying this T cell receptor beta chain with many counts. Its antigen is as yet unknown. This record comes from a study of early T cells in non-severe SARS-CoV-2 infection. Study-level background: The chains were unpaired, and the sequenced material was bulk RNA from unsorted whole blood. Findings of the study overall: Matches to VDJdb favored anti-spike CD8 responses and missed private and CD4 specificities.

The protocol attached unique molecular identifiers to individual cDNA molecules. TCRdb reanalysed the 5' RACE reads using MiXCR and keeps one entry per CDR3 protein. The sample shows some 110,000 distinct CDR3 sequences, under 15% of them seen only once. The sample comprised whole blood. The source of this sequence is an adult who was a healthcare worker with PCR-confirmed SARS-CoV-2 infection or an uninfected control (not recorded which).

The CDR3 here is CSARIGGQNSPLHF. CDR3 in DNA: TGCAGTGCTAGAATAGGGGGACAAAATTCACCCCTCCACTTT. This chain links TRBV20-1 with TRBJ1-6; tentatively, D is TRBD1 (6 bases). The CDR3 totals 14 residues. CDR1 and CDR2 from the germline V gene are DFQATT and SNEGSKA (reference sequence). V gave up 2 bases and J gave up 7 bases, with 12 bases separating them.